The 10 T cell receptor beta chains listed next were all sequenced from one sample in a study of breast tumors, draining lymph nodes, adjacent tissues. TCRdb processed the multiplex PCR reads anew with MiXCR; each CDR3 protein has one entry. The profile shows around 230,000 distinct CDR3 sequences, around 34% of them singletons. Axillary draining lymph nodes of breast cancer patients supplied the node samples. Specimen: axillary lymph node tissue. The origin of the receptors is a female donor with breast cancer. Some clones in this sample may be carry-over from other donors' samples.

The sample holds a few counts of this clonotype. The chain has TRBV27 and TRBJ1-6, with D possibly being TRBD1 (5 bases). The CDR3 loop spans 13 amino acids. Trimming took 2 bases from V and 10 from J, leaving 9 bases between them. The germline V gene encodes CDR1 MNHEY and CDR2 SMNVEV (reference sequence). This chain's CDR3 is CASSLTGSSPLHF. The DNA of the CDR3 is TGTGCCAGCAGTTTAACAGGTTCCTCACCCCTCCACTTT.

In its sample, this clonotype was seen many times. This rearrangement joins TRBV7-2 to TRBJ1-5; D gene unclear. The CDR3 length is 15 residues. The V gene lost 1 base and the J gene lost 1 base, with 8 bases spanning the gap. The germline V gene encodes CDR1 SGHTA and CDR2 FQGNSA. CDR3 residues: CASSLGQASNQPQHF. The DNA for the CDR3 is TGTGCCAGCAGCTTAGGGCAGGCAAGCAATCAGCCCCAGCATTTT.

This clonotype was seen only a few times. This sequence joins TRBV30 and TRBJ1-5; D gene unclear. CDR3 size: 13 residues. From germline, CDR1 is GTSNPN and CDR2 SVGIG (reference sequence). V lost 4 bases to trimming and J lost 3 bases, with 10 bases between them. The CDR3 loop is CAWKLGSNQPQHF. For the CDR3, the DNA is TGTGCCTGGAAATTGGGATCCAATCAGCCCCAGCATTTT.

This clonotype was counted at least ten times. The rearrangement joins TRBV12-5 to TRBJ1-2; D uncertain. V was clipped by 0 bases and J by 6 bases, with 8 bases between them. The V gene's germline CDR1 is LGHNT and CDR2 FRNRAP. This CDR3 comprises 13 residues. The CDR3 coding sequence is TGTGCTAGTGGTTTGGTTCTCAATAATGGCTACACCTTC. Protein sequence: CASGLVLNNGYTF.

In this sample, this clonotype turned up a few times. The chain recombines TRBV18 with TRBJ2-1, with D maybe TRBD2 (6 bases). Per the germline V gene, CDR1 is KGHSH and CDR2 is LQKENI. Trimming shortened V by 5 bases and J by 9 bases, and 17 bases separated the two germline ends. The CDR3 has 14 amino acids. As DNA, the CDR3 is TGTGCCAGCTCATCGTCTAGCGTGGGGACTGAGCAGTTCTTC. This sequence encodes CASSSSSVGTEQFF.

Regarding this clonotype: A clone one base away is much larger, so this may be a read error. The CDR3, as DNA: TGCAGTGCTAGAGATTACTTGCGCACAGCCAACTATGGCTACACCTTC. This sequence encodes CSARDYLRTANYGYTF. J is TRBJ1-2 and V is TRBV20-1, with D hard to call. Germline assignment: CDR1 DFQATT and CDR2 SNEGSKA (reference sequence). Trimming shortened V by 0 bases and J by 2 bases, and 16 bases separated the two germline ends. CDR3 size: 16 residues.

The table lists this clonotype with many counts. The rearrangement uses TRBV30 and TRBJ1-5, with a weak D call TRBD1 (5 bases). From germline, CDR1 is GTSNPN and CDR2 SVGIG (reference sequence). The CDR3 has 14 amino acids. V lost 1 base to trimming and J lost 2 bases, with 9 bases between them. The CDR3 coding sequence is TGTGCCTGGAGTGAAACAGGCGGCAATCAGCCCCAGCATTTT. It is translated as CAWSETGGNQPQHF. Full variable domain (rest looked up from reference TRBV30 and TRBJ1-5): SQTIHQWPATLVQPVGSPLSLECTVEGTSNPNLYWYRQAAGRGLQLLFYSVGIGQISSEVPQNLSASRPQDRQFILSSKKLLLSDSGFYLCAWSETGGNQPQHFGDGTRLSIL.

CDR3 in amino acids: CASSLWLAGGEADTQYF. In DNA, the CDR3 is TGTGCCAGCAGCTTATGGCTAGCGGGAGGAGAGGCAGATACGCAGTATTTT. V is TRBV7-9 and J is TRBJ2-3; TRBD2 aligns across 11 bases. The CDR3 has 17 residues. V lost 2 bases to trimming and J lost 4 bases; unmatched junction nucleotides: 8. The germline V gene encodes CDR1 SEHNR and CDR2 FQNEAQ (reference sequence).

Ten or more counts support this clonotype. The gene calls are TRBV6-5 and TRBJ1-3; D call uncertain. The ends were cut back, 2 bases at V and 4 bases at J, with 12 bases in the middle. CDR1 is MNHEY, CDR2 SVGAGI, per germline. CDR3 length: 15 amino acids. CDR3 coding DNA: TGTGCCAGCAGTTACCCTACAAGTACGGGAAACACCATATATTTT. Translated, it gives CASSYPTSTGNTIYF.

The chain is built from TRBV20-1 and TRBJ2-1, with TRBD2 identical over 14 bases. Losses at the gene ends were 3 bases for V and 2 bases for J; bases not matched to a gene: 3. The CDR3 covers 16 residues. Germline V gene sequence: CDR1 DFQATT, CDR2 SNEGSKA (reference sequence). The CDR3 loop reads CSASGTSGGPYNEQFF. The CDR3, as DNA: TGCAGTGCTAGCGGGACTAGCGGGGGTCCCTACAATGAGCAGTTCTTC.